Following are 28 T cell receptor beta chains from one sample sequenced in a study of control samples from healthy donors and cancer patients. The assay was immunoSEQ multiplex PCR, and TCRdb's table has in-frame clones only and misses some. The sample carries 120,000 to 150,000 clones, 94% recorded once. The sequenced sample was blood. Every receptor here comes from a man aged 35-49 years in good health.

CDR3 nucleotide sequence: TGTGCCAGCAGCTTAGTCTTCCAATCTTACTCTGGAAACACCATATATTTT. As protein: CASSLVFQSYSGNTIYF. The chain recombines TRBV7-2 with TRBJ1-3; D is unresolved. This CDR3 has 17 residues. V dropped 1 base and J dropped 0 bases, with 13 bases sitting between them. Per germline, CDR1 SGHTA and CDR2 FQGNSA.

The J gene is TRBJ1-5, the V gene TRBV24-1, with 10 bases lining up with TRBD1. Germline V gene sequence: CDR1 KGHDR, CDR2 SFDVKD. This CDR3 is built from 18 residues. V shed 6 bases and J 5 bases; nucleotides not matched to a gene: 15. CDR3 in amino acids: CATSYPGQGHPGDQPQHF. The CDR3 DNA follows: TGTGCCACCAGTTACCCGGGACAGGGGCACCCCGGCGATCAGCCCCAGCATTTT.

The chain couples TRBV5-1 to TRBJ2-7; 8 nucleotides match TRBD1. This CDR3 region has 14 residues. Per germline, CDR1 SGHRS and CDR2 YFSETQ. V gave up 6 bases and J gave up 7 bases; unmatched junction bases: 12. The CDR3 sequence is CASNQGQGRGEQYF. In nucleotides, the CDR3 is TGCGCCAGCAACCAAGGACAGGGACGGGGAGAGCAGTACTTC.

The V and J genes are TRBV2 and TRBJ1-5; tentative D call: TRBD1 (6 bases). From germline, CDR1 is SNHLY and CDR2 FYNNEI. This CDR3 region has 14 residues. The V end was cut by 7 bases, the J end by 1 base, with 11 bases between. CDR3 region: CASTHGGSNQPQHF. The CDR3 region has the DNA TGTGCCAGCACCCACGGGGGCAGCAATCAGCCCCAGCATTTT.

This chain uses TRBV5-1 with TRBJ2-3, with D possibly matching TRBD1 (5 bases). Trimming removed 6 bases from V and 2 bases from J, with 13 bases in between. Germline CDR1 is SGHRS and CDR2 is YFSETQ. The CDR3 covers 14 residues. CDR3 amino acids: CASTALTVTDTQYF. In DNA form, the CDR3 reads TGCGCCAGCACGGCTCTGACAGTCACAGATACGCAGTATTTT.

The V and J genes are TRBV9 and TRBJ2-7; D unclear. V lost 0 bases, J lost 4 bases, and 17 bases lay in between. Germline V lookup: CDR1 SGDLS, CDR2 YYNGEE. This CDR3 has 16 amino acids. The CDR3 sequence: CASSVAHTDETYEQYF. The CDR3 DNA reads as TGTGCCAGCAGCGTAGCTCACACGGACGAGACGTACGAGCAGTACTTC. The whole variable domain, remainder taken from reference TRBV9 and TRBJ2-7, is DSGVTQTPKHLITATGQRVTLRCSPRSGDLSVYWYQQSLDQGLQFLIQYYNGEERAKGNILERFSAQQFPDLHSELNLSSLELGDSALYFCASSVAHTDETYEQYFGPGTRLTVT.

This clone showed up just once. J is TRBJ2-7 and V is TRBV29-1; tentative D call: TRBD2 (5 bases). The germline V gene encodes CDR1 SQVTM and CDR2 ANQGSEA. There are 14 residues in the CDR3. The ends were cut back, 0 bases at V and 3 bases at J, with 12 bases in the middle. Here the CDR3 reads CSVEDRGLNYEQYF. The CDR3 region has the DNA TGCAGCGTTGAAGATCGAGGGCTTAACTACGAGCAGTACTTC.

V usage is TRBV6-5 and J usage is TRBJ1-1; no clear D. V lost 4 bases and J lost 8, with 8 bases in between. Germline V CDR1 and CDR2: MNHEY, SVGAGI. CDR3 size: 11 residues. The CDR3 DNA follows: TGTGCCAGCAGTTCTTACGGGGAAGCTTTCTTT. Translating it yields CASSSYGEAFF.

The chain couples TRBV18 to TRBJ2-3; 8 bases align to TRBD2. Losses at the gene ends were 6 bases for V and 0 bases for J; bases not matched to a gene: 8. The CDR3 consists of 16 residues. Germline CDR1 KGHSH, CDR2 LQKENI. CDR3 protein: CASSLLSGTSTDTQYF. In DNA, the CDR3 is TGTGCCAGCTCCCTCCTTAGCGGGACCAGCACAGATACGCAGTATTTT.

The V and J genes are TRBV4-2 and TRBJ1-1, with D perhaps matching TRBD1 (5 bases). V dropped 4 bases and J dropped 4 bases, with 13 bases sitting between them. CDR3 length: 14 residues. Germline loops: CDR1 LGHNA, CDR2 YNFKEQ. The CDR3 sequence is CASSRDGDFTEAFF. For the CDR3, the DNA is TGTGCCAGCAGCCGGGACGGAGACTTCACTGAAGCTTTCTTT.

This chain joins TRBV5-4 and TRBJ1-1; D remains ambiguous. The V gene's germline CDR1 is SGHNT and CDR2 YYREEE (reference sequence). The length of the CDR3 is 14 residues. Trimming removed 6 bases at V and 1 base at J, with 13 bases between. The CDR3 bases are TGTGCCAGCACCCTTTCCACAGCGAACACTGAAGCTTTCTTT. Translating gives CASTLSTANTEAFF.

The chain has TRBV6-2 or TRBV6-3 and TRBJ2-1, with D possibly being TRBD2 (7 bases). Trimming cost V 4 bases and J 1 base, with 11 bases left between them. Germline-derived CDR1 and CDR2 are MNHEY and SVGEGT. The CDR3 has 15 residues. The CDR3 nucleotides read TGTGCCAGCAGTTTACGGGGGGCTTCCTACAATGAGCAGTTCTTC. This sequence encodes CASSLRGASYNEQFF.

The chain links TRBV13 to TRBJ1-1; D not resolved. The CDR3 extends over 12 amino acids. Trimming shortened V by 5 bases and J by 7 bases, and 11 bases separated the two germline ends. Germline assignment: CDR1 PRHDT and CDR2 FYEKMQ (reference sequence). This CDR3 reads CASSERPIEAFF. CDR3 coding DNA: TGTGCCAGCAGCGAACGACCGATTGAAGCTTTCTTT.

This chain connects TRBV9 to TRBJ2-5, with 7 bases that match TRBD2. The CDR3 loop spans 15 amino acids. The junction had 4 bases not matched to a gene; V was cut back by 1 base and J by 1 base. CDR1 is SGDLS, CDR2 YYNGEE, per germline. Written as DNA, the CDR3 is TGTGCCAGCAGCGTACGCGGCGGGAGCCAAGAGACCCAGTACTTC. It translates to CASSVRGGSQETQYF.

V gene TRBV4-1 combines with J gene TRBJ2-3; D not certain. The germline V gene has CDR1 MGHRA and CDR2 YSYEKL. V shed 2 bases and J shed 2 bases, with 2 bases lying between them. The CDR3 sequence is 12 residues long. The CDR3 protein is CASSQYTDTQYF. In nucleotides, the CDR3 is TGCGCCAGCAGCCAATACACAGATACGCAGTATTTT.

V gene TRBV6-2 or TRBV6-3 combines with J gene TRBJ2-2; 10 bases map to TRBD1. V was pared by 2 bases and J by 6 bases, with 9 bases of the junction left unmatched. The CDR3 contains 17 residues. Germline V gives CDR1 MNHEY, CDR2 SVGEGT. The CDR3 region is CASSYGTGATRAGELFF. The CDR3 coding sequence is TGTGCCAGCAGTTACGGGACAGGGGCGACTAGAGCCGGGGAGCTGTTTTTT.

The rearrangement links TRBV13 to TRBJ2-7, with D hard to call. Germline V lookup: CDR1 PRHDT, CDR2 FYEKMQ (reference sequence). Trimming pared 5 bases from V and 3 bases from J, leaving 5 bases between. This CDR3 has 11 amino acids. Here the CDR3 DNA reads TGTGCCAGCAGCGTCTACTACGAGCAGTACTTC. Its protein is CASSVYYEQYF.

The rearrangement links TRBV4-1 to TRBJ1-6, with D possibly TRBD1 on 5 matching bases. Trimming pared 1 base from V and 7 bases from J, leaving 8 bases between. CDR3 length: 14 residues. Germline CDR1 and CDR2: MGHRA and YSYEKL. This CDR3 reads CASSQGQSNSPLHF. The DNA of the CDR3 is TGCGCCAGCAGCCAAGGACAGTCCAATTCACCCCTCCACTTT.

The chain employs TRBV5-6 and TRBJ1-3, with 7 bases lining up with TRBD1. Per germline, CDR1 SGHDT and CDR2 YYEEEE. CDR3 size: 17 residues. V shed 4 bases, J shed 0 bases, and the junction held 10 bases outside the gene matches. The CDR3 here is CASSGRDSFFSGNTIYF. In nucleotides, the CDR3 is TGTGCCAGCAGCGGCCGGGACAGTTTTTTCTCTGGAAACACCATATATTTT. Full variable domain (missing parts from reference TRBV5-6 and TRBJ1-3): DAGVTQSPTHLIKTRGQQVTLRCSPKSGHDTVSWYQQALGQGPQFIFQYYEEEERQRGNFPDRFSGHQFPNYSSELNVNALLLGDSALYLCASSGRDSFFSGNTIYFGEGSWLTVV.

The CDR3 here is CASQGVINQPQHF. The CDR3 DNA sequence: TGTGCCAGCCAGGGAGTGATAAATCAGCCCCAGCATTTT. The chain has TRBV2 and TRBJ1-5; D is possibly TRBD1 (5 bases). The CDR3 sequence is 13 residues long. Germline V gives CDR1 SNHLY, CDR2 FYNNEI. Trimming took off 8 bases at V and 4 bases at J, with 12 bases between the two ends.

This clone was picked up a small number of times. CDR3 in DNA: TGTGCCAGCACCCAGGGCGGGGGGAACACTGAAGCTTTCTTT. Amino acid sequence: CASTQGGGNTEAFF. The gene calls are TRBV28 and TRBJ1-1; a possible D gene is TRBD1 (5 bases). Looked up from germline, CDR1 is MDHEN and CDR2 is SYDVKM. V lost 7 bases and J 1 base, leaving 13 bases between the germline ends. The CDR3 runs 14 residues.

This chain uses TRBV29-1 with TRBJ2-2; D may match TRBD1 or TRBD2 (6 bases each). The V gene's germline CDR1 is SQVTM and CDR2 ANQGSEA. The CDR3 length is 15 residues. V lost 6 bases, J lost 5 bases, and 19 bases lay in between. The CDR3 DNA follows: TGCAGCGTCGGGGGCCAGGTCTGGGGAACCGGGGAGCTGTTTTTT. Protein product: CSVGGQVWGTGELFF.

The V gene is TRBV6-5, the J gene TRBJ2-7; no clear D gene. The CDR3 spans 13 residues. Germline-derived CDR1 and CDR2 are MNHEY and SVGAGI. V shed 4 bases and J shed 9 bases, with 16 bases lying between them. CDR3 amino acids: CASSSPEVGRQYF. CDR3 coding DNA: TGTGCCAGCAGTTCCCCTGAAGTTGGCAGGCAGTACTTC.

The rearrangement links TRBV10-3 to TRBJ1-2, with D maybe TRBD1 (6 bases). The germline gives CDR1 ENHRY, CDR2 SYGVKD. The V end lost 7 bases, the J end lost 8 bases, and 17 bases lay between the germline ends. This CDR3 is built from 13 residues. The CDR3 DNA follows: TGTGCCATCACTCACAGGGAGTTGGACGGCTACACCTTC. It translates to CAITHRELDGYTF.

With regard to this clone: Other nucleotide sequences from this sample produce the same CDR3. This chain uses TRBV6-4 with TRBJ2-2; D call uncertain. The germline V gene encodes CDR1 MRHNA and CDR2 SNTAGT. V was clipped by 3 bases and J by 2 bases, with 4 bases between them. This CDR3 contains 13 residues. The CDR3 region is CASSEGNTGELFF. Written as DNA, the CDR3 is TGTGCCAGCAGTGAGGGTAACACCGGGGAGCTGTTTTTT.

The rearrangement uses TRBV5-1 and TRBJ1-2; no definite D call. The V gene lost 4 bases and the J gene lost 0 bases, with 13 bases spanning the gap. CDR1 and CDR2 (germline): SGHRS, YFSETQ. The CDR3 totals 15 residues. The CDR3 bases are TGCGCCAGCAGCCCCCGGGAGCCAGCTAACTATGGCTACACCTTC. This gives the protein CASSPREPANYGYTF.

The chain is built from TRBV2 and TRBJ2-2; D gene uncertain. The V gene's germline CDR1 is SNHLY and CDR2 FYNNEI. The CDR3 covers 14 residues. V was pared by 7 bases and J by 4 bases, with 13 bases between. The CDR3 nucleotides read TGTGCCAGCAACAACGGTCCTGTCACCGGGGAGCTGTTTTTT. Translated, it gives CASNNGPVTGELFF.

The J gene is TRBJ2-2, the V gene TRBV4-3; D tentatively fits TRBD1 or TRBD2 (5 bases each). The CDR3 has 16 amino acids. From germline, CDR1 is LGHNA and CDR2 YSLEER. V shed 0 bases and J shed 3 bases, with 11 bases lying between them. This chain's CDR3 is CASSQDQGEYTGELFF. The CDR3 DNA reads TGCGCCAGCAGCCAAGATCAGGGAGAGTACACCGGGGAGCTGTTTTTT.